One and the same sample provided the 31 T cell receptor beta chains below, sequenced in a study of T cells in Graves' hyperthyroidism and ophthalmopathy. Amplification of TCR beta CDR3 regions used RNA as the template. HTBI primers drove first-round RT-PCR of the TCR CDR3. Each CDR3 protein is one row after TCRdb ran MiXCR on the multiplex PCR reads. The sample yields roughly 380,000 distinct CDR3 sequences, about 15% seen once. The sample consisted of blood. Source of these receptors: a woman aged 55-70 years with Graves' hyperthyroidism.

The chain has TRBV7-2 and TRBJ2-5, with TRBD2 matching 7 bases. The CDR3 runs 14 residues. CDR1 and CDR2 from the germline V gene are SGHTA and FQGNSA. The trim removed 5 bases at V and 1 base at J, leaving 4 bases unmatched. In DNA, the CDR3 is TGTGCCAGCAGCACCACTAGCGCCCAAGAGACCCAGTACTTC. The encoded protein is CASSTTSAQETQYF.

This clonotype was found a few times. The V and J genes are TRBV19 and TRBJ2-7; 7 nucleotides align to TRBD1. Germline V gives CDR1 LNHDA, CDR2 SQIVND (reference sequence). With V trimmed by 6 bases and J by 7 bases, 12 bases remained unmatched. This CDR3 is 14 amino acids long. This CDR3 reads CASRAPGQHIEQYF. In nucleotides, the CDR3 is TGTGCCAGTAGGGCGCCGGGACAGCATATAGAGCAGTACTTC.

The chain has TRBV10-3 and TRBJ2-7; 14 bases line up with TRBD2. The CDR3 runs to 14 residues. Germline assignment: CDR1 ENHRY and CDR2 SYGVKD. Trimming at V came to 6 bases and at J to 4 bases, leaving 2 bases not matched to a gene. Here the CDR3 DNA reads TGTGCCATCAGGGGGACTAGCGGGAGATACGAGCAGTACTTC. Amino acid sequence: CAIRGTSGRYEQYF.

This clonotype has at least ten counts. The genes are TRBV2 and TRBJ1-2; TRBD1 aligns across 8 bases. Germline loops: CDR1 SNHLY, CDR2 FYNNEI. The CDR3 runs 13 residues. V gave up 7 bases and J gave up 5 bases; unmatched junction bases: 6. The CDR3 DNA sequence: TGTGCCAGCAAACAGGGGGATGGTTATGGCTACACCTTC. Translation gives CASKQGDGYGYTF.

This clonotype appeared a few times. This may come from a read error, since a much larger clone is one base off. The chain recombines TRBV3-1 with TRBJ2-7; D is ambiguous. The germline V and J ends were trimmed by 2 bases and 5 bases, with 10 bases remaining between them. Germline CDR1 and CDR2: LGHDT and YNNKEL (reference sequence). The CDR3 is 13 residues long. CDR3 bases: TGTGCCAGCAGCCAATTCCTGCGGAACGAGCAGTACTTC. This codes for CASSQFLRNEQYF.

This chain uses TRBV7-9 with TRBJ2-5; D ambiguous. Trimming cost V 5 bases and J 8 bases, with 6 bases left between them. CDR3 size: 10 residues. Germline V gene sequence: CDR1 SEHNR, CDR2 FQNEAQ (reference sequence). CDR3 sequence: CASSPGTQYF. CDR3 nucleotide sequence: TGTGCCAGCAGCCCTGGAACCCAGTACTTC. The entire variable domain, with the rest obtained from reference TRBV7-9 and TRBJ2-5, is as follows: DTGVSQNPRHKITKRGQNVTFRCDPISEHNRLYWYRQTLGQGPEFLTYFQNEAQLEKSRLLSDRFSAERPKGSFSTLEIQRTEQGDSAMYLCASSPGTQYFGPGTRLLVL.

This clonotype was seen ten or more times. This chain uses TRBV11-3 with TRBJ2-7; 7 nucleotides line up with TRBD1. V dropped 5 bases and J dropped 6; count of bases not matched to a gene: 4. The germline V gene has CDR1 SGHNT and CDR2 YENEEA. The CDR3 sequence is 12 residues long. CDR3 loop: CASSRTGAEQYF. Written as DNA, the CDR3 is TGTGCCAGCAGCCGAACAGGGGCCGAGCAGTACTTC.

V gene TRBV10-1 combines with J gene TRBJ2-5, with D perhaps matching TRBD2 (6 bases). CDR3 length equals 13 residues. CDR1 WNHNN and CDR2 SYGVQD come from the germline V gene (reference sequence). V was pared by 6 bases and J by 3 bases, with 11 bases between. CDR3 sequence: CASREGAKETQYF. Written as DNA, the CDR3 is TGCGCCAGCAGGGAGGGAGCGAAAGAGACCCAGTACTTC.

CDR3 sequence reads: CAWGNRGRGYTF. The CDR3 nucleotides are TGTGCCTGGGGGAACAGGGGGCGAGGCTACACCTTC. The genes are TRBV30 and TRBJ1-2; 9 positions agree with TRBD1. This CDR3 is 12 amino acids long. CDR1 GTSNPN and CDR2 SVGIG come from the germline V gene (reference sequence). The junction had 6 bases not matched to a gene; V was cut back by 5 bases and J by 8 bases. The full variable domain, in which reference TRBV30 and TRBJ1-2 provide the parts outside the CDR3, is SQTIHQWPATLVQPVGSPLSLECTVEGTSNPNLYWYRQAAGRGLQLLFYSVGIGQISSEVPQNLSASRPQDRQFILSSKKLLLSDSGFYLCAWGNRGRGYTFGSGTRLTVV.

The sample holds many counts of this clonotype. This chain connects TRBV19 to TRBJ2-1; 10 bases match TRBD2. The junction had 10 bases not matched to a gene; V was cut back by 1 base and J by 10 bases. Germline values: CDR1 LNHDA, CDR2 SQIVND (reference sequence). The CDR3 runs to 16 residues. The CDR3 here is CASSIARTSGRREQFF. The CDR3 bases are TGTGCCAGTAGTATAGCCCGGACTAGCGGCCGGCGGGAGCAGTTCTTC.

The chain uses TRBV7-2 and TRBJ2-6; D tentatively reads TRBD1 or TRBD2 (5 bases each). The CDR3 consists of 17 residues. The V end lost 5 bases, the J end lost 0 bases, and 14 bases lay between the germline ends. Germline V gene data show CDR1 as SGHTA and CDR2 as FQGNSA. This CDR3 is CASSLWGTISGANVLTF. The CDR3 DNA is TGTGCCAGCAGCCTCTGGGGGACGATCTCTGGGGCCAACGTCCTGACTTTC. The full variable domain, in which reference TRBV7-2 and TRBJ2-6 provide the parts outside the CDR3, is GAGVSQSPSNKVTEKGKDVELRCDPISGHTALYWYRQSLGQGLEFLIYFQGNSAPDKSGLPSDRFSAERTGGSVSTLTIQRTQQEDSAVYLCASSLWGTISGANVLTFGAGSRLTVL.

The sample holds many counts of this clonotype. This sequence joins TRBV5-1 and TRBJ2-3; TRBD2 matches at 9 bases. Per the germline V gene, CDR1 is SGHRS and CDR2 is YFSETQ. J gave up 4 bases and V 4 bases, and 4 bases lay outside the gene matches. This CDR3 contains 14 residues. The CDR3 DNA reads as TGCGCCAGCAGCGAAGGACTAGCGTCAGATACGCAGTATTTT. Encoded protein: CASSEGLASDTQYF. Full variable domain (outside the CDR3, taken from reference TRBV5-1 and TRBJ2-3): KAGVTQTPRYLIKTRGQQVTLSCSPISGHRSVSWYQQTPGQGLQFLFEYFSETQRNKGNFPGRFSGRQFSNSRSEMNVSTLELGDSALYLCASSEGLASDTQYFGPGTRLTVL.

This clonotype was counted many times. J is TRBJ2-7 and V is TRBV11-3; 7 nucleotides match TRBD1. V gave up 5 bases and J gave up 1 base; unmatched junction bases: 8. Germline CDR1 and CDR2: SGHNT and YENEEA. The CDR3 covers 15 residues. The CDR3 coding sequence is TGTGCCAGCAGCAACCCCAGGGGGTATTCCTACGAGCAGTACTTC. It specifies CASSNPRGYSYEQYF.

The chain carries TRBV2 and TRBJ2-7, with 8 bases aligning to TRBD2. This CDR3 contains 15 residues. The germline CDR1 and CDR2 sequences are SNHLY and FYNNEI. The V and J ends lost 6 bases and 3 bases, in that order; junction bases with no gene match: 10. The CDR3 region has the DNA TGTGCCAGCAGGACCCGGGAGGGGTACCACTACGAGCAGTACTTC. It yields the protein CASRTREGYHYEQYF.

The chain carries TRBV24-1 and TRBJ2-3, with D hard to call. Trimming left V 3 bases short and J 2 bases short, with 14 bases between. The germline CDR1 and CDR2 sequences are KGHDR and SFDVKD. This CDR3 is built from 16 residues. The CDR3 protein is CATSDAITMTTDTQYF. Written as DNA, the CDR3 is TGTGCCACCAGTGATGCGATAACTATGACCACAGATACGCAGTATTTT.

The V and J genes are TRBV11-2 and TRBJ2-3, with 7 bases identical to TRBD2. The CDR3 has 19 amino acids. Germline V gives CDR1 SGHAT, CDR2 FQNNGV. Trimming removed 5 bases from V and 2 bases from J; junction bases left unmatched: 19. CDR3 nucleotides: TGTGCCAGCAGCCCCCGGAGGGGAGGGTATTGGCTGGACACAGATACGCAGTATTTT. Amino acid sequence: CASSPRRGGYWLDTDTQYF.

The chain is built from TRBV7-9 and TRBJ1-2; 7 positions agree with TRBD1. The CDR3 runs 15 residues. Germline CDR1 is SEHNR and CDR2 is FQNEAQ (reference sequence). Trimming cost V 5 bases and J 7 bases; bases outside gene matches: 13. DNA of the CDR3: TGTGCCAGCAGCCAGGGGGGGGGACGACTATTTGGCTACACCTTC. Encoded protein: CASSQGGGRLFGYTF.

Details on this clonotype: Germline is not matched at one junction end, which may reflect a read error. This chain uses TRBV10-3 with TRBJ1-1; 7 positions match TRBD1. The CDR3 runs to 13 residues. The germline V gene encodes CDR1 ENHRY and CDR2 SYGVKD. CDR3 loop: CAISLGQNTEAYF. CDR3 DNA sequence: TGTGCCATTAGCTTGGGACAGAACACTGAAGCTTACTTT.

The V and J genes are TRBV9 and TRBJ2-2; D ambiguous. CDR1 is SGDLS, CDR2 YYNGEE, per germline. This CDR3 region has 14 residues. The V gene lost 4 bases and the J gene lost 0 bases, with 7 bases spanning the gap. The CDR3 region is CASSRFTNTGELFF. CDR3 nucleotides: TGTGCCAGCAGCAGGTTCACGAACACCGGGGAGCTGTTTTTT.

There are a few counts of this clonotype. J is TRBJ1-4 and V is TRBV11-2; 9 bases match TRBD1. Looked up from germline, CDR1 is SGHAT and CDR2 is FQNNGV. The junction had 15 bases not matched to a gene; V was cut back by 4 bases and J by 0 bases. The CDR3 is 20 amino acids. This CDR3 reads CASSWSGTGYPPTTNEKLFF. The CDR3 DNA follows: TGTGCCAGCAGCTGGTCCGGGACAGGGTATCCCCCTACAACTAATGAAAAACTGTTTTTT.

This clonotype was observed at least ten times. This sequence joins TRBV29-1 and TRBJ2-3; TRBD2 might be the D (6 bases). V lost 6 bases and J lost 5, with 15 bases in between. Looked up from germline, CDR1 is SQVTM and CDR2 is ANQGSEA. The CDR3 contains 13 residues. For the CDR3, the DNA is TGCAGCGTGGGGGGACTGAGGGGAGATACGCAGTATTTT. Residues: CSVGGLRGDTQYF.

This clonotype was picked up many times. The gene calls are TRBV20-1 and TRBJ1-2; the match to TRBD1 covers 10 bases. With V trimmed by 4 bases and J by 2 bases, 4 bases remained unmatched. This CDR3 region has 14 residues. Germline V gene data show CDR1 as DFQATT and CDR2 as SNEGSKA (reference sequence). CDR3 coding DNA: TGCAGTGCTACTCCGGGACAGGGGAACTATGGCTACACCTTC. This codes for CSATPGQGNYGYTF.

This clonotype occurred many times. The chain employs TRBV6-1 and TRBJ2-5, with D unresolved. Germline CDR1 is MNHNS and CDR2 is SASEGT. The germline V and J ends were trimmed by 6 bases and 5 bases, with 16 bases remaining between them. The CDR3 consists of 14 residues. The CDR3, as DNA: TGTGCCAGCAGCCAGCTATCAGCACGGGAGACCCAGTACTTC. This codes for CASSQLSARETQYF.

This rearrangement joins TRBV5-1 to TRBJ2-7; TRBD2 matches 13 bases. The germline CDR1 and CDR2 sequences are SGHRS and YFSETQ. This CDR3 region has 15 residues. The V and J ends lost 4 bases and 2 bases, in that order; junction bases with no gene match: 3. Here the CDR3 reads CASSMGTSGTYEQYF. In DNA, the CDR3 is TGCGCCAGCAGCATGGGGACTAGCGGGACCTACGAGCAGTACTTC.

The V gene is TRBV6-1, the J gene TRBJ1-3; tentative D call: TRBD1 (5 bases). The V and J ends lost 10 bases and 8 bases respectively, with 18 bases between them. The CDR3 spans 13 residues. Germline V gene data show CDR1 as MNHNS and CDR2 as SASEGT. The CDR3 DNA reads as TGTGCCACCCGGTCGACAGCGAGGGACACCATATATTTT. Protein sequence: CATRSTARDTIYF.

Turning to this clonotype: A much more abundant neighbour one base away suggests this may be a read error. The chain links TRBV6-1 to TRBJ2-7; 10 bases match TRBD1. The CDR3 sequence is 15 residues long. Germline CDR1 is MNHNS and CDR2 is SASEGT. The CDR3 DNA reads TGTGGCAGCAGTGAAGGGGACAGGGGACTTTACGAGCAGTACTTC. The encoded protein is CGSSEGDRGLYEQYF.

This clonotype was seen ten or more times. The gene calls are TRBV6-2 or TRBV6-3 and TRBJ2-5; the D gene is possibly TRBD2 (5 bases). The CDR3 extends over 13 amino acids. V lost 9 bases and J lost 5, with 16 bases in between. Germline-derived CDR1 and CDR2 are MNHEY and SVGEGT. The DNA of the CDR3 is TGTGCCAGTACCGACCACTCGGGGGAGACCCAGTACTTC. This codes for CASTDHSGETQYF.

This chain links TRBV5-1 with TRBJ2-6, with TRBD1 identical over 7 bases. CDR1 is SGHRS and CDR2 is YFSETQ in the germline V gene. V was clipped by 5 bases and J by 4 bases; unmatched bases: 6. This CDR3 contains 15 residues. CDR3 region: CASRTGVAGANVLTF. CDR3 in DNA: TGCGCCAGCAGAACAGGGGTTGCGGGGGCCAACGTCCTGACTTTC. Drawing the rest from reference TRBV5-1 and TRBJ2-6, the complete variable domain is KAGVTQTPRYLIKTRGQQVTLSCSPISGHRSVSWYQQTPGQGLQFLFEYFSETQRNKGNFPGRFSGRQFSNSRSEMNVSTLELGDSALYLCASRTGVAGANVLTFGAGSRLTVL.

The V call is TRBV7-3, the J call TRBJ2-3, with TRBD2 identical over 7 bases. The V and J ends lost 4 bases and 5 bases, in that order; junction bases with no gene match: 12. The CDR3 runs to 16 residues. CDR1 is SGHTA and CDR2 is FQGTGA in the germline V gene. CDR3 nucleotide sequence: TGTGCCAGCAGCTGGGCGGGAAGCGGGAATTTAGATACGCAGTATTTT. The encoded protein is CASSWAGSGNLDTQYF.

This chain connects TRBV25-1 to TRBJ2-5; weak D call: TRBD2 (5 bases). CDR1 and CDR2 from the germline V gene are MGHDK and SYGVNS. The CDR3 is 13 residues long. V was trimmed by 6 bases and J by 12 bases, leaving 20 bases between them. The CDR3 DNA follows: TGTGCCAGCAGCAAGTCGGGTGGGCTGAGGGAGTACTTC. The encoded protein is CASSKSGGLREYF.

In this sample, this clonotype turned up many times. The chain has TRBV5-1 and TRBJ2-2; maybe TRBD1 (6 bases). Trimming pared 4 bases from V and 1 base from J, leaving 11 bases between. From germline, CDR1 is SGHRS and CDR2 YFSETQ. The CDR3 spans 15 residues. The CDR3 loop is CASSPLGQNTGELFF. CDR3 in DNA: TGCGCCAGCAGCCCGCTGGGACAGAACACCGGGGAGCTGTTTTTT.